These 29 T cell receptor beta chains originate from one sample sequenced in a study of a mutant IDH1 vaccine in newly diagnosed glioma. This sample's time point: week 35, safety follow-up. Every vaccine dose comprised 300 ug of mutant IDH1 20-mer peptide plus topical imiquimod. These receptors' antigens are unknown. Generated by immunoSEQ multiplex PCR, the TCRdb table keeps only in-frame clones and is missing some. The sample has about 32,000 clones; roughly 78% are singletons. This material consisted of PBMCs, taken from a glioma patient whose treatment included an IDH1 peptide vaccine. The receptors derive from a man aged 40-55 years with glioma. Some clones in this sample may be carry-over from other donors' samples.

The chain combines TRBV30 with TRBJ1-3; 7 positions agree with TRBD1. The germline V gene encodes CDR1 GTSNPN and CDR2 SVGIG (reference sequence). The J segment lost 4 bases and the V segment lost 3 bases, leaving 9 bases of the junction unmatched. The CDR3 runs to 15 residues. The CDR3 region is CAWRDTGARGNTIYF. The CDR3 DNA reads TGTGCCTGGAGGGATACAGGGGCGCGGGGAAACACCATATATTTT.

This chain links TRBV7-8 with TRBJ2-2, with TRBD1 matching 7 bases. The CDR3 totals 14 residues. Germline trimming cut 4 bases from V and 6 bases from J; bases unmatched to any gene: 5. The germline CDR1 and CDR2 sequences are SGHVS and FQNEAQ. Here the CDR3 reads CASSWNRGAGELFF. For the CDR3, the DNA is TGTGCCAGCAGCTGGAACAGGGGAGCCGGGGAGCTGTTTTTT.

This clone appeared once. V gene TRBV5-1 combines with J gene TRBJ2-7, with D unresolved. V dropped 4 bases and J dropped 2 bases, with 13 bases sitting between them. CDR1 SGHRS and CDR2 YFSETQ come from the germline V gene. The length of the CDR3 is 14 residues. The CDR3 protein is CASSLVPDTYEQYF. The CDR3 DNA follows: TGCGCCAGCAGCCTGGTCCCTGACACCTACGAGCAGTACTTC.

This chain uses TRBV7-9 with TRBJ2-2; possibly TRBD1 or TRBD2 for D (5 bases each). Trimming stripped 5 bases from V and 6 bases from J, with 22 bases between. Germline-derived CDR1 and CDR2 are SEHNR and FQNEAQ (reference sequence). This CDR3 has 17 amino acids. CDR3 coding DNA: TGTGCCAGCAGCGATACTATTGTGGGGGTTTCAGCCGGGGAGCTGTTTTTT. This encodes CASSDTIVGVSAGELFF.

The chain has TRBV5-6 and TRBJ2-2; D uncertain. Deletions cut 0 bases from V and 6 bases from J, with 12 bases between. Per the germline V gene, CDR1 is SGHDT and CDR2 is YYEEEE. The length of the CDR3 is 15 residues. The CDR3 region has the DNA TGTGCCAGCAGCTTGGGGTCTGGGTCGGCCGGGGAGCTGTTTTTT. This sequence encodes CASSLGSGSAGELFF.

The chain joins TRBV7-9 to TRBJ2-1; D not resolved. V was trimmed by 1 base and J by 4 bases, leaving 11 bases between them. From germline, CDR1 is SEHNR and CDR2 FQNEAQ (reference sequence). CDR3 size: 15 residues. The CDR3 sequence is CASSLVPDTYNEQFF. For the CDR3, the DNA is TGTGCCAGCAGCTTAGTGCCCGACACGTACAATGAGCAGTTCTTC.

This chain connects TRBV25-1 to TRBJ1-2, with 9 bases aligning to TRBD1. The CDR3 is 15 residues long. Germline trimming cut 4 bases from V and 5 bases from J; bases unmatched to any gene: 8. Per the germline V gene, CDR1 is MGHDK and CDR2 is SYGVNS. CDR3 amino acids: CASSGPGQGEYGYTF. DNA of the CDR3: TGTGCCAGCAGTGGACCGGGACAGGGCGAATATGGCTACACCTTC.

Only one count was recorded for this clone. V is TRBV7-9 and J is TRBJ2-3; 8 bases align to TRBD2. V lost 3 bases and J lost 2; bases outside the gene matches: 10. The germline V gene has CDR1 SEHNR and CDR2 FQNEAQ (reference sequence). This CDR3 region has 17 residues. The CDR3 here is CASSLGRGDENTDTQYF. CDR3 bases: TGTGCCAGCAGCTTGGGGCGGGGGGACGAAAACACAGATACGCAGTATTTT.

This clone has only one observation. The V gene is TRBV11-2, the J gene TRBJ1-3, with D perhaps matching TRBD1 (5 bases). The V end lost 5 bases, the J end lost 2 bases, and 13 bases lay between the germline ends. The CDR3 extends over 15 amino acids. Germline assignment: CDR1 SGHAT and CDR2 FQNNGV. Here the CDR3 DNA reads TGTGCCAGCAGCCGTGGGGGGGTCCCTGGAAACACCATATATTTT. It yields the protein CASSRGGVPGNTIYF. The variable domain in full, with the rest retrieved from reference TRBV11-2 and TRBJ1-3, is EAGVAQSPRYKIIEKRQSVAFWCNPISGHATLYWYQQILGQGPKLLIQFQNNGVVDDSQLPKDRFSAERLKGVDSTLKIQPAKLEDSAVYLCASSRGGVPGNTIYFGEGSWLTVV.

This chain links TRBV12-5 with TRBJ1-5, with no clear D. The V gene lost 1 base and the J gene lost 6 bases, with 4 bases spanning the gap. Germline CDR1 is LGHNT and CDR2 is FRNRAP. CDR3 length equals 12 residues. CDR3 coding DNA: TGTGCTAGTGGTTTGGAGCTTCAGCCCCAGCATTTT. The encoded protein is CASGLELQPQHF.

This clone was counted between two and nine times. The chain carries TRBV5-5 and TRBJ1-2; D not certain. Trimming stripped 4 bases from V and 8 bases from J, with 9 bases between. The germline V gene has CDR1 SGHKS and CDR2 YYEKEE (reference sequence). The length of the CDR3 is 11 residues. CDR3 DNA sequence: TGTGCCAGCAGCCCGGATTTAGGCTACACCTTC. Residues: CASSPDLGYTF.

The rearrangement uses TRBV27 and TRBJ1-2, with D possibly TRBD1 on 5 matching bases. Germline CDR1 reads MNHEY; CDR2 reads SMNVEV (reference sequence). The CDR3 runs 13 residues. V gave up 6 bases and J gave up 5 bases, with 13 bases separating them. For the CDR3, the DNA is TGTGCCAGCAGCGACAGTTCACCTTATGGCTACACCTTC. This gives the protein CASSDSSPYGYTF.

CDR3 in amino acids: CASSPGSGEIGEQYF. The DNA for the CDR3 is TGTGCCAGCTCACCGGGTTCAGGGGAAATAGGTGAGCAGTACTTC. The chain links TRBV18 to TRBJ2-7; D perhaps matches TRBD1 (6 bases). The CDR3 is 15 amino acids. Trimming removed 3 bases from V and 7 bases from J, with 19 bases in between. The germline gives CDR1 KGHSH, CDR2 LQKENI.

The chain is built from TRBV6-1 and TRBJ1-5; D unclear. Germline V gene lookup returns CDR1 MNHNS and CDR2 SASEGT. There are 15 residues in the CDR3. V was trimmed by 4 bases and J by 4 bases, leaving 14 bases between them. CDR3 coding DNA: TGTGCCAGCAGTGGCTCCGTCGATCGGAATCAGCCCCAGCATTTT. It translates to CASSGSVDRNQPQHF.

The chain employs TRBV10-1 and TRBJ1-2; D remains ambiguous. Trimming pared 2 bases from V and 6 bases from J, leaving 10 bases between. This CDR3 has 13 amino acids. Germline-derived CDR1 and CDR2 are WNHNN and SYGVQD (reference sequence). The CDR3 DNA reads TGCGCCAGCAGTGAGAATGGTCTCGATGGCTACACCTTC. Translation gives CASSENGLDGYTF.

The rearrangement joins TRBV5-1 to TRBJ1-1, with a tentative D call TRBD1 (5 bases). V was trimmed by 0 bases and J by 4 bases, leaving 13 bases between them. Germline CDR1 SGHRS, CDR2 YFSETQ. This CDR3 spans 15 amino acids. The CDR3 DNA reads as TGCGCCAGCAGCTTGGCTGGGCAGGGCGCCACTGAAGCTTTCTTT. Its translation is CASSLAGQGATEAFF.

CDR3: CASSLQGGLATGELFF. CDR3 coding DNA: TGCGCCAGCAGCCTCCAGGGGGGACTAGCGACCGGGGAGCTGTTTTTT. The V call is TRBV4-1, the J call TRBJ2-2; 10 bases are shared with TRBD2. Germline-derived CDR1 and CDR2 are MGHRA and YSYEKL. The CDR3 consists of 16 residues. The V and J ends lost 4 bases and 5 bases, in that order; junction bases with no gene match: 7.

The chain recombines TRBV4-2 with TRBJ1-3, with D unresolved. Germline values: CDR1 LGHNA, CDR2 YNFKEQ. The length of the CDR3 is 13 residues. V lost 0 bases and J lost 6, with 6 bases in between. CDR3 in amino acids: CASSQDLENTIYF. The CDR3 nucleotides are TGTGCCAGCAGCCAAGATCTCGAAAACACCATATATTTT.

The chain joins TRBV6-6 to TRBJ1-5; no definite D call. Per the germline V gene, CDR1 is MNHNY and CDR2 is SVGAGI (reference sequence). V gave up 0 bases and J gave up 5 bases, with 5 bases separating them. This CDR3 has 13 residues. CDR3 sequence: CASSYSPDQPQHF. The DNA of the CDR3 is TGTGCCAGCAGTTACTCCCCGGATCAGCCCCAGCATTTT.

The chain couples TRBV7-2 to TRBJ1-1; 8 bases map to TRBD1. Germline V gene lookup returns CDR1 SGHTA and CDR2 FQGNSA. Trimming cost V 1 base and J 4 bases; bases outside gene matches: 5. The CDR3 consists of 15 residues. CDR3 region: CASSLELTGGTEAFF. In nucleotides, the CDR3 is TGTGCCAGCAGCTTAGAATTAACAGGGGGCACTGAAGCTTTCTTT.

The chain joins TRBV5-8 to TRBJ1-6; a possible D gene is TRBD1 (6 bases). V lost 4 bases and J lost 8, with 19 bases in between. The germline gives CDR1 SGHTS, CDR2 YDEGEE. This CDR3 has 16 amino acids. The DNA of the CDR3 is TGTGCCAGCAGCCCCGAAGTCGGACAGTGGCATTCACCCCTCCACTTT. This translates into CASSPEVGQWHSPLHF.

The table lists this clone with a count of one. The V and J genes are TRBV18 and TRBJ2-7; TRBD1 is a possible D gene (6 bases). The length of the CDR3 is 14 residues. CDR1 is KGHSH, CDR2 LQKENI, per germline. Trimming stripped 5 bases from V and 5 bases from J, with 16 bases between. The CDR3 DNA reads as TGTGCCAGCTCAACGGGTGGACAGTTGGACGAGCAGTACTTC. As protein: CASSTGGQLDEQYF.

This rearrangement joins TRBV5-1 to TRBJ1-5; possibly TRBD1 for D (5 bases). Germline CDR1 and CDR2: SGHRS and YFSETQ. V shed 0 bases and J shed 1 base, with 5 bases lying between them. The CDR3 covers 14 residues. CDR3 amino acids: CASSLGGSNQPQHF. CDR3 nucleotides: TGCGCCAGCAGCTTGGGGGGGAGCAATCAGCCCCAGCATTTT.

This clone is a singleton in its sample. This chain connects TRBV5-1 to TRBJ2-4, with D perhaps TRBD1 (6 bases). This CDR3 spans 15 amino acids. Deletions cut 4 bases from V and 7 bases from J, with 18 bases between. CDR1 and CDR2 from the germline V gene are SGHRS and YFSETQ. In DNA, the CDR3 is TGCGCCAGCAGCCCGGGGACATCCGGCCATAACATTCAGTACTTC. Its protein product is CASSPGTSGHNIQYF.

The rearrangement links TRBV29-1 to TRBJ1-2; weak D call: TRBD1 (5 bases). V was shortened by 3 bases and J by 5 bases, with 10 bases between the two germline ends. From germline, CDR1 is SQVTM and CDR2 ANQGSEA. The CDR3 is 12 amino acids. The CDR3 coding sequence is TGCAGCGTTGATGAAGGGGCGTATGGCTACACCTTC. Translation: CSVDEGAYGYTF. The whole variable domain, remainder taken from reference TRBV29-1 and TRBJ1-2, is SAVISQKPSRDICQRGTSLTIQCQVDSQVTMMFWYRQQPGQSLTLIATANQGSEATYESGFVIDKFPISRPNLTFSTLTVSNMSPEDSSIYLCSVDEGAYGYTFGSGTRLTVV.

V gene TRBV4-3 combines with J gene TRBJ1-4; possibly TRBD1 for D (6 bases). The CDR3 length is 17 residues. The germline CDR1 and CDR2 sequences are LGHNA and YSLEER. Trimming left V 4 bases short and J 0 bases short, with 15 bases between. CDR3 region: CASSRGGRATTNEKLFF. CDR3 DNA: TGCGCCAGCAGCCGCGGGGGGCGGGCGACAACTAATGAAAAACTGTTTTTT.

The V and J genes are TRBV30 and TRBJ2-7, with D hard to call. Trimming removed 3 bases from V and 2 bases from J, with 8 bases in between. The CDR3 is 12 amino acids. Looked up from germline, CDR1 is GTSNPN and CDR2 is SVGIG (reference sequence). The CDR3 DNA is TGTGCCTGGAGAAGAACCACCTACGAGCAGTACTTC. The encoded protein is CAWRRTTYEQYF.

The CDR3 protein is CASSPPSSEGSTDTQYF. The CDR3, as DNA: TGCGCCAGCAGCCCCCCAAGTTCTGAGGGGAGCACAGATACGCAGTATTTT. The chain employs TRBV5-1 and TRBJ2-3; D is perhaps TRBD1 or TRBD2 (5 bases each). The CDR3 totals 17 residues. V was pared by 4 bases and J by 0 bases, with 18 bases between. The germline V gene has CDR1 SGHRS and CDR2 YFSETQ.

The V gene is TRBV19, the J gene TRBJ1-2, with 10 bases aligning to TRBD1. The germline CDR1 and CDR2 sequences are LNHDA and SQIVND (reference sequence). CDR3 length equals 15 residues. The trim removed 5 bases at V and 6 bases at J, leaving 9 bases unmatched. The CDR3 DNA sequence: TGTGCCAGTAGTCCAACCGGACAGGGGGTTGATGGCTACACCTTC. Residues: CASSPTGQGVDGYTF.